The present T cell receptor (beta chain) was sequenced within a study of response to subunit inactivated influenza vaccine. Overall study findings and caveats: It was the authors' suggestion that each seasonal influenza vaccination recruits few new T cells.

To note about this clonotype: As yet, its antigen is unknown.

TCRdb re-called the RT-PCR reads with MiXCR, one entry per CDR3 protein. This table holds 550,000 to 800,000 distinct CDR3 sequences, approximately 15% found once. V shed 5 bases, J shed 2 bases, and the junction held 13 bases outside the gene matches. Germline V gene data show CDR1 as DFQATT and CDR2 as SNEGSKA (reference sequence). The CDR3 is 16 amino acids. This specimen consisted of PBMCs from blood, obtained 12 days after vaccination. The source of this sequence is a man aged 50-59 years who received an inactivated influenza vaccine. This rearrangement joins TRBV20-1 to TRBJ2-3, with 7 bases aligning to TRBD1. The CDR3, as DNA: TGCAGTGCTCCCTACCTGGACAGGACCTACACAGATACGCAGTATTTT. Encoded protein: CSAPYLDRTYTDTQYF.